Below are 27 T cell receptor beta chains sequenced from a single sample in a study of CD8+CD57+ T cells in acquired aplastic anemia. TCR beta VDJ and CDR3 were profiled, and genomic DNA was the template. TCRdb re-called the reads through MiXCR, storing one row per CDR3 protein. The sample records about 81,000 distinct CDR3 sequences, under 50% being singletons. Sequenced sample: sorted CD4+, CD8+, or CD8+CD57+ T cells (not recorded which) from PBMCs. All receptors derive from a human donor in good health, serving as a control.

This clonotype was seen a single time. The chain recombines TRBV20-1 with TRBJ2-3; a weak D match, TRBD2 (6 bases). CDR3 size: 13 residues. The V end was cut by 0 bases, the J end by 7 bases, with 11 bases between. Germline CDR1 and CDR2: DFQATT and SNEGSKA (reference sequence). The CDR3: CSARETSLNTQYF. CDR3 sequence (DNA): TGCAGTGCTAGAGAAACTAGCTTAAATACGCAGTATTTT.

This clonotype was recorded many times. The chain uses TRBV2 and TRBJ1-4; TRBD1 is a possible D gene (5 bases). This CDR3 is 10 amino acids long. Germline V gives CDR1 SNHLY, CDR2 FYNNEI. The ends were cut back, 10 bases at V and 7 bases at J, with 7 bases in the middle. The CDR3 loop is CATGGEKLFF. DNA of the CDR3: TGTGCCACCGGGGGTGAAAAACTGTTTTTT.

The table lists this clonotype with a count of one. The rearrangement links TRBV30 to TRBJ1-1; no reliable D call. CDR3 length: 13 amino acids. Deletions cut 3 bases from V and 5 bases from J, with 13 bases between. Looked up from germline, CDR1 is GTSNPN and CDR2 is SVGIG (reference sequence). The CDR3 region is CAWSELGGTEAFF. CDR3 nucleotide sequence: TGTGCCTGGAGCGAACTGGGTGGGACTGAAGCTTTCTTT.

V is TRBV4-2 and J is TRBJ2-3; D might be TRBD2 (6 bases). This CDR3 has 15 amino acids. Germline CDR1 and CDR2: LGHNA and YNFKEQ. With 8 bases removed from V and 6 bases from J, the gap between germline ends came to 21 bases. The CDR3 sequence is CASEPGLGAGDTQYF. The CDR3 coding sequence is TGTGCCAGCGAACCAGGGCTTGGAGCGGGTGATACGCAGTATTTT.

There are many counts of this clonotype. This sequence joins TRBV7-8 and TRBJ2-1; no reliable D call. This CDR3 has 15 residues. V shed 1 base and J shed 6 bases, with 13 bases lying between them. Germline assignment: CDR1 SGHVS and CDR2 FQNEAQ. The CDR3 loop is CASSLGVSLGNEQFF. In nucleotides, the CDR3 is TGTGCCAGCAGCTTAGGGGTTAGTTTGGGCAATGAGCAGTTCTTC.

The gene calls are TRBV5-6 and TRBJ2-5; D might be TRBD1 (6 bases). The germline V gene has CDR1 SGHDT and CDR2 YYEEEE. The germline V and J ends were trimmed by 4 bases and 5 bases, with 15 bases remaining between them. The CDR3 totals 14 residues. The CDR3 here is CASSQQQGFETQYF. DNA of the CDR3: TGTGCCAGCAGCCAACAGCAGGGGTTCGAGACCCAGTACTTC. Full variable domain (remainder filled in from reference TRBV5-6 and TRBJ2-5): DAGVTQSPTHLIKTRGQQVTLRCSPKSGHDTVSWYQQALGQGPQFIFQYYEEEERQRGNFPDRFSGHQFPNYSSELNVNALLLGDSALYLCASSQQQGFETQYFGPGTRLLVL.

With regard to this clonotype: The junction departs from germline at one end; a sequencing error may be responsible. CDR3 residues: CATSRGTGGGNYSYTF. Written as DNA, the CDR3 is TGTGCCACCAGCAGAGGGACAGGGGGCGGCAACTATAGCTACACCTTC. The V and J genes are TRBV15 and TRBJ1-2, with 11 bases lining up with TRBD1. The CDR3 has 16 residues. Looked up from germline, CDR1 is LNHNV and CDR2 is YYDKDF (reference sequence).

The chain uses TRBV9 and TRBJ2-1, with D uncertain. Germline V CDR1 and CDR2: SGDLS, YYNGEE. V gave up 2 bases and J gave up 0 bases, with 6 bases separating them. The CDR3 loop spans 14 amino acids. The CDR3 region is CASSVESSYNEQFF. In nucleotides, the CDR3 is TGTGCCAGCAGCGTCGAGAGCTCCTACAATGAGCAGTTCTTC.

The chain has TRBV10-3 and TRBJ2-7, with 7 nucleotides matching TRBD1. The CDR3 is made up of 13 amino acids. Germline lookup yields CDR1 ENHRY and CDR2 SYGVKD. Trimming cost V 4 bases and J 5 bases; bases outside gene matches: 5. The CDR3 loop is CAISAPTGNEQYF. The CDR3 DNA reads as TGTGCCATCAGTGCCCCGACAGGGAACGAGCAGTACTTC.

The V call is TRBV29-1, the J call TRBJ2-5; the D call may be TRBD1 or TRBD2 (5 bases each). The CDR3 totals 13 residues. Germline V gives CDR1 SQVTM, CDR2 ANQGSEA. V dropped 8 bases and J dropped 5 bases, with 18 bases sitting between them. The CDR3 sequence is CSLEAGAGETQYF. CDR3 DNA: TGCAGCTTGGAGGCAGGTGCAGGGGAGACCCAGTACTTC. The whole variable domain, filled in from reference TRBV29-1 and TRBJ2-5, reads SAVISQKPSRDICQRGTSLTIQCQVDSQVTMMFWYRQQPGQSLTLIATANQGSEATYESGFVIDKFPISRPNLTFSTLTVSNMSPEDSSIYLCSLEAGAGETQYFGPGTRLLVL.

This clonotype came up many times. The chain carries TRBV7-9 and TRBJ1-2, with TRBD1 matching over 7 bases. J gave up 3 bases and V 5 bases, and 0 bases lay outside the gene matches. Germline V gene lookup returns CDR1 SEHNR and CDR2 FQNEAQ (reference sequence). The CDR3 loop spans 12 amino acids. CDR3 coding DNA: TGTGCCAGCAGCGGACAGGACTATGGCTACACCTTC. This gives the protein CASSGQDYGYTF.

V and J are TRBV7-6 and TRBJ2-5; 7 bases align to TRBD2. V gave up 5 bases and J gave up 5 bases; unmatched junction bases: 8. This CDR3 contains 14 residues. The germline gives CDR1 SGHVS, CDR2 FNYEAQ. CDR3 sequence reads: CASSDREGWETQYF. The CDR3 DNA reads TGTGCCAGCAGCGATAGGGAGGGTTGGGAGACCCAGTACTTC.

The chain links TRBV6-1 to TRBJ2-5; 7 nucleotides line up with TRBD1. Germline trimming cut 7 bases from V and 1 base from J; bases unmatched to any gene: 9. The CDR3 length is 15 residues. The germline V gene has CDR1 MNHNS and CDR2 SASEGT. The CDR3 sequence: CASIHLRGSQETQYF. CDR3 nucleotide sequence: TGTGCCAGCATTCATCTCAGGGGGTCCCAAGAGACCCAGTACTTC.

This clonotype came up many times. The chain employs TRBV19 and TRBJ2-3; D might be TRBD1 (5 bases). The CDR3 sequence is 15 residues long. Germline V lookup: CDR1 LNHDA, CDR2 SQIVND (reference sequence). Trimming left V 3 bases short and J 6 bases short, with 16 bases between. The CDR3 sequence: CASSMTPNPGDTQYF. The CDR3 nucleotides are TGTGCCAGTAGTATGACGCCCAATCCAGGGGATACGCAGTATTTT.

The rearrangement joins TRBV7-8 to TRBJ1-6, with unresolved D. V was trimmed by 0 bases and J by 12 bases, leaving 12 bases between them. Per the germline V gene, CDR1 is SGHVS and CDR2 is FQNEAQ. The CDR3 totals 14 residues. The CDR3 protein is CASSLALRVEPLHF. The CDR3 nucleotides read TGTGCCAGCAGCTTAGCGCTAAGGGTAGAACCCCTCCACTTT.

This clonotype has only one observation. This chain links TRBV20-1 with TRBJ2-7, with 10 bases lining up with TRBD2. The junction had 2 bases not matched to a gene; V was cut back by 1 base and J by 2 bases. The CDR3 consists of 14 residues. The germline V gene has CDR1 DFQATT and CDR2 SNEGSKA (reference sequence). CDR3 DNA sequence: TGCAGTGCTAGAGCTAGCGGGAGCGCCTACGAGCAGTACTTC. Its translation is CSARASGSAYEQYF.

Ten or more counts support this clonotype. The DNA of the CDR3 is TGTGCCAGCAGTCCAACGAACAATGAGCAGTTCTTC. Its protein product is CASSPTNNEQFF. The rearrangement joins TRBV12-3 or TRBV12-4 to TRBJ2-1; D not certain. The CDR3 has 12 residues. V was trimmed by 5 bases and J by 5 bases, leaving 7 bases between them.

This chain connects TRBV7-2 to TRBJ1-2; no reliable D call. V dropped 3 bases and J dropped 2 bases, with 7 bases sitting between them. The germline CDR1 and CDR2 sequences are SGHTA and FQGNSA. This CDR3 contains 13 residues. DNA of the CDR3: TGTGCCAGCAGCTTTGGCAGCAACTATGGCTACACCTTC. Its protein product is CASSFGSNYGYTF.

At least ten counts were recorded for this clonotype. In DNA form, the CDR3 reads TGTGCCAGCAGCCTCGACAGCGCGGCTAATGAAAAACTGTTTTTT. Translating it yields CASSLDSAANEKLFF. The chain employs TRBV7-9 and TRBJ1-4; TRBD1 might be the D (5 bases). The CDR3 is made up of 15 amino acids. V was clipped by 5 bases and J by 3 bases, with 13 bases between them. CDR1 SEHNR and CDR2 FQNEAQ come from the germline V gene (reference sequence).

The chain joins TRBV7-6 to TRBJ2-1; D remains unclear. There are 13 residues in the CDR3. In germline, CDR1 is SGHVS, CDR2 FNYEAQ. V was clipped by 4 bases and J by 8 bases, with 12 bases between them. CDR3 protein: CASSYPALDEQFF. CDR3 coding DNA: TGTGCCAGCAGCTACCCCGCACTGGATGAGCAGTTCTTC.

As concerns this clonotype: One end of the junction fails to match germline, which may point to a read error. The genes are TRBV25-1 and TRBJ1-1; 8 bases match TRBD1. The CDR3 is 15 residues long. Germline-derived CDR1 and CDR2 are MGHDK and SYGVNS. CDR3 nucleotides: TGTGCCAGCAGCTCGAGACAGGGGTTGGACACTGAAGCTCTCTTT. It translates to CASSSRQGLDTEALF.

This clonotype was counted many times. The chain carries TRBV7-7 and TRBJ2-7, with 8 bases that match TRBD1. The V gene end was trimmed by 0 bases and the J gene end by 2 bases; junction bases not matched to a gene: 9. The CDR3 spans 17 residues. Per germline, CDR1 SSHAT and CDR2 FNYEAQ (reference sequence). Written as DNA, the CDR3 is TGTGCCAGCAGCTTAGCTCGGGACAGGACCATGGCCTACGAGCAGTACTTC. Protein: CASSLARDRTMAYEQYF.

Only a few counts were recorded for this clonotype. CDR3 region: CASTRGRGGELFF. In DNA, the CDR3 is TGTGCCAGCACCCGTGGGCGGGGAGGGGAGCTGTTTTTT. The chain has TRBV25-1 and TRBJ2-2, with D tentatively TRBD2 (6 bases). V lost 7 bases to trimming and J lost 8 bases, with 14 bases between them. Germline V gene data show CDR1 as MGHDK and CDR2 as SYGVNS. The CDR3 contains 13 residues.

The V and J genes are TRBV7-2 and TRBJ2-7; D ambiguous. CDR3 length: 12 residues. V shed 5 bases and J shed 6 bases, with 11 bases lying between them. Germline loops: CDR1 SGHTA, CDR2 FQGNSA. Written as DNA, the CDR3 is TGTGCCAGCAGCGGTAGTGGCGGCGAGCAGTACTTC. Protein: CASSGSGGEQYF.

The chain has TRBV20-1 and TRBJ2-1, with D tentatively TRBD2 (5 bases). Between the trimmed V and J ends, which lost 0 bases and 0 bases, there was a span of 15 bases. The length of the CDR3 is 17 residues. Per germline, CDR1 DFQATT and CDR2 SNEGSKA (reference sequence). DNA for the CDR3: TGCAGTGCTAGAGAAAGATCGGGATGGTCCTCCTACAATGAGCAGTTCTTC. This sequence encodes CSARERSGWSSYNEQFF.

As concerns this clonotype: A read error is possible here, since a much larger clone lies one base away. The chain has TRBV6-4 and TRBJ2-7; 8 nucleotides align to TRBD2. This CDR3 has 15 residues. Germline assignment: CDR1 MRHNA and CDR2 SNTAGT. CDR3 residues: CACPLRTSSYYEQYF. CDR3 sequence (DNA): TGTGCTTGCCCCCTTCGGACTAGCAGCTACTACGAGCAGTACTTC.

This clonotype was seen at least ten times. The chain links TRBV12-3 or TRBV12-4 to TRBJ2-7, with 8 positions matching TRBD2. The trim removed 5 bases at V and 4 bases at J, leaving 10 bases unmatched. The CDR3 loop spans 15 amino acids. The DNA for the CDR3 is TGTGCCAGCAGTGGGGGCATTAGCGGGACGTACGAGCAGTACTTC. As protein: CASSGGISGTYEQYF.